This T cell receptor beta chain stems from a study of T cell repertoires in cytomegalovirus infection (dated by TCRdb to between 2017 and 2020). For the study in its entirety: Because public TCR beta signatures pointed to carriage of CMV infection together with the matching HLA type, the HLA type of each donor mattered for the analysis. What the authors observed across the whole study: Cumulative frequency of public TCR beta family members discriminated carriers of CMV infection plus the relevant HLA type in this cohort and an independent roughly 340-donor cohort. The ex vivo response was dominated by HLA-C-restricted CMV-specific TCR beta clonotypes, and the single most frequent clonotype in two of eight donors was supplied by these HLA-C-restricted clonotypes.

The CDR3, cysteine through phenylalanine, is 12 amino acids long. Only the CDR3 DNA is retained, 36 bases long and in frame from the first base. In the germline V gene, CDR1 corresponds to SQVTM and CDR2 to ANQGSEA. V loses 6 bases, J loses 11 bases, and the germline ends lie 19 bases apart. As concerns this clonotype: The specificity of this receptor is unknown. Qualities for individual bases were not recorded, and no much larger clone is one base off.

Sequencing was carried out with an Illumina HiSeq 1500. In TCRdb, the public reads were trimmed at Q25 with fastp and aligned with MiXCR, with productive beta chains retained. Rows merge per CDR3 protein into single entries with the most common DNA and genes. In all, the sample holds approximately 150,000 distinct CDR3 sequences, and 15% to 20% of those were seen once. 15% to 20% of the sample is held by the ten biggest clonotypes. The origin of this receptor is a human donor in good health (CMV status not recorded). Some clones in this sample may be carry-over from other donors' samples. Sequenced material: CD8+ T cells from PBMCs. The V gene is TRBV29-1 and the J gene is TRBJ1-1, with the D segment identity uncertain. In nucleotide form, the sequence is TGCAGCGTGTCGGCCAGCGCCCTTGGCGCTTTCTTT. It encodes CSVSASALGAFF.